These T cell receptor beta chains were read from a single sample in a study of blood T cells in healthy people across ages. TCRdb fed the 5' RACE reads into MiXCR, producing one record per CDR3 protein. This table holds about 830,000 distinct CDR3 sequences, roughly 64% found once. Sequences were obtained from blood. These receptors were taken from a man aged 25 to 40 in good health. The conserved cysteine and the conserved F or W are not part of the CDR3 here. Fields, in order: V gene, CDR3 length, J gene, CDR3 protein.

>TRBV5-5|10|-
ASSLDLDEQY
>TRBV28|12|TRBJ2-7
ASSLGQEPYEQY
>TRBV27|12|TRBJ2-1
ASSFRTTYNEQF
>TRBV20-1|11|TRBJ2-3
SARDRDPPPQY
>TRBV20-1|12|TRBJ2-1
SAFWLSSYNEQF
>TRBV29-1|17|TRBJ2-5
SVERLGKGPSTSPGTQH
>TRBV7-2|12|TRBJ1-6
ASSPRTGNSPLH
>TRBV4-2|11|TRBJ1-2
ASSSGENYGYT
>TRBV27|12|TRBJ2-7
ASSVGGLPYEQY
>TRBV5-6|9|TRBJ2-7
ASSVNGEQY
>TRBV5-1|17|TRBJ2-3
ASRNQPGTSGGGTDTQY
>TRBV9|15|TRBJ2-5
ASSLGVTGAYQETQY
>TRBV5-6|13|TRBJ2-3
ASREKGRSADTQY
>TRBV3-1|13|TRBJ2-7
ASSQSWTGGYEQY
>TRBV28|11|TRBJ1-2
ASSSLNRDGYT
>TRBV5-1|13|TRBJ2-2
ASSLEGQDTGELF
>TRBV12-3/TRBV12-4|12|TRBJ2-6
ASNSDFGANVLT
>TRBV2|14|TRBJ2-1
ASKIGGLAWVNEQF
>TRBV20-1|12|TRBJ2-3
SAKQGAASDTQY
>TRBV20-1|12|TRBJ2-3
SARDAIGTDTQY
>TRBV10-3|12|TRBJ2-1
AISDSGTNNEQF
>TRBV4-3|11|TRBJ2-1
ASSQERYNEQF
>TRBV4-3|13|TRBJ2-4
PSSQDEGTKNIQY
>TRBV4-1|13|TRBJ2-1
ASSHLGTGLNEQF
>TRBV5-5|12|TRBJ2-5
ASSFLASGREQY
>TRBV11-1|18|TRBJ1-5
ASSYRLETGTDGCSQPQH
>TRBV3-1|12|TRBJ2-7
ASSQGHEVGEQY
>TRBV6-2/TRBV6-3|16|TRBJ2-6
ASSYSRQGGSGANVLT
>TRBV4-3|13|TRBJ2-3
ASSQGERLTDTQY
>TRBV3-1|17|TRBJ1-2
ASSQNPKSTGGVHYGYT
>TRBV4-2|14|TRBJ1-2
ASSQGGGTASYGYT
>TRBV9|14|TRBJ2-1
ASSVGRQGAGVEQF
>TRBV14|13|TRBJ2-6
APIGRPTGANVLT
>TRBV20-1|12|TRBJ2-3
SAARGSGTDTQY
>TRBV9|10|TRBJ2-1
ASSVESQGQF
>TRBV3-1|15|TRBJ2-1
ASSQDFSQGAYNEQF
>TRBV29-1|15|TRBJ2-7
SVEYLGLAGEGYEQY
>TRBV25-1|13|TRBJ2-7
ASSEYRGVSYEQY
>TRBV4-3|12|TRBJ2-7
ASSQDLVSYEQY
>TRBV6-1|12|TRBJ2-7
ASRLAGIFYEQY
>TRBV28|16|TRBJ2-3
ASSPGTSGRVGTDTQY
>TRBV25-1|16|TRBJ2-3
ASSASWYSGGSTDTQY
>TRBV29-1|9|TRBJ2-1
SVGTSGRMF